What follows are 26 T cell receptor beta chains derived from one specimen sequenced in a study of blood T cell repertoires in COVID-19. Assay used: immunoSEQ multiplex PCR; TCRdb lists only in-frame clones, some missing. The sample holds approximately 66,000 clones, around four fifths seen once. The sequenced material came from peripheral blood. Receptors originate from a man aged 55 to 70 with acute or convalescent COVID-19.

As DNA, the CDR3 is TGTGCCAGCAAGTTAGGTGGAACAGGGGGGACAGATACGCAGTATTTT. It codes for CASKLGGTGGTDTQYF. V gene TRBV7-8 combines with J gene TRBJ2-3; 8 nucleotides line up with TRBD1. Germline assignment: CDR1 SGHVS and CDR2 FQNEAQ. The CDR3 has 16 amino acids. J lost 3 bases, V lost 7 bases, and 12 bases had no gene match.

The sample holds one count of this clone. In DNA, the CDR3 is TGTGCCAGCAGCTTGGGCGGCAGGGCGCGTTCTGGAAACACCATATATTTT. It codes for CASSLGGRARSGNTIYF. The J gene is TRBJ1-3, the V gene TRBV5-6; D possibly corresponds to TRBD1 (5 bases). V lost 0 bases, J lost 1 base, and 14 bases lay in between. The CDR3 is 17 amino acids. Germline CDR1 is SGHDT and CDR2 is YYEEEE.

This rearrangement joins TRBV6-5 to TRBJ2-5; D is possibly TRBD2 (5 bases). This CDR3 comprises 13 residues. Trimming pared 8 bases from V and 2 bases from J, leaving 12 bases between. Germline V CDR1 and CDR2: MNHEY, SVGAGI. CDR3 loop: CASGSPRQETQYF. CDR3 bases: TGTGCCAGCGGGAGTCCTCGACAAGAGACCCAGTACTTC.

V and J are TRBV3-1 (or the pseudogene TRBV3-2) and TRBJ2-7; a possible D gene is TRBD1 (6 bases). Germline assignment: CDR1 LGHDT and CDR2 YNNKEL (reference sequence). Trimming pared 4 bases from V and 6 bases from J, leaving 13 bases between. The CDR3 runs to 13 residues. CDR3 sequence reads: CASSPQQQGEQYF. The CDR3 DNA is TGTGCCAGCAGCCCACAACAACAGGGCGAGCAGTACTTC.

The chain employs TRBV20-1 and TRBJ1-1; D possibly corresponds to TRBD1 (5 bases). The CDR3 has 12 amino acids. The germline CDR1 and CDR2 sequences are DFQATT and SNEGSKA (reference sequence). V was cut by 3 bases and J by 5 bases, with 10 bases left in between. The CDR3: CSASPAGTEAFF. CDR3 sequence (DNA): TGCAGTGCTAGTCCAGCAGGGACTGAAGCTTTCTTT.

The rearrangement links TRBV30 to TRBJ1-1, with 8 nucleotides matching TRBD1. V lost 5 bases, J lost 3 bases, and 11 bases stayed unmatched. The CDR3 length is 15 residues. The germline V gene has CDR1 GTSNPN and CDR2 SVGIG (reference sequence). CDR3 residues: CAWDRGVLRDTEAFF. The CDR3 nucleotides read TGTGCCTGGGACAGGGGAGTATTGAGAGACACTGAAGCTTTCTTT. The whole variable domain, remainder taken from reference TRBV30 and TRBJ1-1, is SQTIHQWPATLVQPVGSPLSLECTVEGTSNPNLYWYRQAAGRGLQLLFYSVGIGQISSEVPQNLSASRPQDRQFILSSKKLLLSDSGFYLCAWDRGVLRDTEAFFGQGTRLTVV.

The CDR3 DNA sequence: TGTGCCAGCAGTTTTGTGGGGACAGGCGCCTATCAGCCCCAGCATTTT. Its translation is CASSFVGTGAYQPQHF. This chain uses TRBV27 with TRBJ1-5, with 8 bases matching TRBD1. Germline-derived CDR1 and CDR2 are MNHEY and SMNVEV (reference sequence). The length of the CDR3 is 16 residues. Unmatched junction bases numbered 9, after V lost 3 bases and J lost 5 bases.

In DNA, the CDR3 is TGTGCCAGCAGTTACTCAGACAGGGGACATGGCTACACCTTC. Its translation is CASSYSDRGHGYTF. The chain carries TRBV6-5 and TRBJ1-2, with TRBD1 matching 8 bases. Germline V gene lookup returns CDR1 MNHEY and CDR2 SVGAGI. This CDR3 is built from 14 residues. The junction had 3 bases not matched to a gene; V was cut back by 0 bases and J by 6 bases.

V usage is TRBV7-9 and J usage is TRBJ1-1, with a tentative D call TRBD1 (6 bases). With 2 bases removed from V and 0 bases from J, the gap between germline ends came to 16 bases. CDR3 size: 17 residues. Germline V gene data show CDR1 as SEHNR and CDR2 as FQNEAQ (reference sequence). The CDR3 here is CASSLRGGKPMNTEAFF. CDR3 nucleotides: TGTGCCAGCAGCTTAAGGGGGGGGAAACCTATGAACACTGAAGCTTTCTTT.

This clone was observed a few times. This chain joins TRBV9 and TRBJ2-3; D gene uncertain. The V gene lost 5 bases and the J gene lost 3 bases, with 10 bases spanning the gap. The CDR3 has 13 amino acids. Germline CDR1 reads SGDLS; CDR2 reads YYNGEE. The CDR3 here is CASSRLETDTQYF. The CDR3 coding sequence is TGTGCCAGCAGTCGGCTAGAAACAGATACGCAGTATTTT.

The sample holds a few counts of this clone. V and J are TRBV7-3 and TRBJ1-3; no clear D. Trimming took off 0 bases at V and 0 bases at J, with 9 bases between the two ends. Germline V gene sequence: CDR1 SGHTA, CDR2 FQGTGA. The CDR3 has 16 amino acids. The CDR3 protein is CASSLTPTGSGNTIYF. CDR3 DNA: TGTGCCAGCAGCTTAACCCCCACTGGCTCTGGAAACACCATATATTTT.

This chain connects TRBV6-5 to TRBJ2-7; a weak D match, TRBD2 (5 bases). The CDR3 runs 11 residues. Germline values: CDR1 MNHEY, CDR2 SVGAGI. V was shortened by 6 bases and J by 7 bases, with 10 bases between the two germline ends. The CDR3 protein is CASREGEEQYV. Written as DNA, the CDR3 is TGTGCCAGCAGAGAGGGTGAAGAGCAGTACGTC.

A few counts support this clone. CDR3: CASSAGPGNTIYF. The CDR3 DNA follows: TGCGCCAGCAGCGCGGGCCCTGGAAACACCATATATTTT. The V call is TRBV5-1, the J call TRBJ1-3; D remains ambiguous. There are 13 residues in the CDR3. The germline V and J ends were trimmed by 4 bases and 2 bases, with 7 bases remaining between them. CDR1 and CDR2 from the germline V gene are SGHRS and YFSETQ.

This clone showed up many times. CDR3 nucleotides: TGTGCCAGCAGTCCATCAAAGGGGATTTCGGATACGCAGTATTTT. This translates into CASSPSKGISDTQYF. This chain connects TRBV28 to TRBJ2-3, with D possibly being TRBD1 (5 bases). The length of the CDR3 is 15 residues. Germline V gene sequence: CDR1 MDHEN, CDR2 SYDVKM. V was cut by 5 bases and J by 6 bases, with 18 bases left in between.

The genes are TRBV30 and TRBJ2-4, with 11 nucleotides matching TRBD2. V was pared by 0 bases and J by 9 bases, with 7 bases of the junction left unmatched. Per germline, CDR1 GTSNPN and CDR2 SVGIG (reference sequence). This CDR3 is 15 amino acids long. The CDR3 here is CAWSVIAGGRGIQYF. The CDR3 region has the DNA TGTGCCTGGAGTGTCATAGCGGGGGGGCGCGGCATTCAGTACTTC.

This clone showed up just once. This chain connects TRBV19 to TRBJ1-2; 10 bases are shared with TRBD1. Germline V lookup: CDR1 LNHDA, CDR2 SQIVND (reference sequence). Trimming at V came to 5 bases and at J to 9 bases, leaving 6 bases not matched to a gene. CDR3 length equals 13 residues. CDR3 DNA sequence: TGTGCCAGTAGTGCTCGGGACAGGGGAAGCTACACCTTC. Translation: CASSARDRGSYTF.

Of note for this clone: Other DNA variants within this sample encode the same CDR3. This chain uses TRBV9 with TRBJ2-7; 7 nucleotides line up with TRBD2. The CDR3 is 14 residues long. Unmatched junction bases numbered 5, after V lost 2 bases and J lost 3 bases. Germline V lookup: CDR1 SGDLS, CDR2 YYNGEE. The CDR3 reads CASSVEGGNYEQYF. In DNA form, the CDR3 reads TGTGCCAGCAGCGTGGAGGGAGGGAACTACGAGCAGTACTTC.

V is TRBV13 and J is TRBJ2-5; D remains unclear. Trimming cost V 0 bases and J 5 bases, with 7 bases left between them. In germline, CDR1 is PRHDT, CDR2 FYEKMQ (reference sequence). The CDR3 totals 13 residues. This chain's CDR3 is CASSLGGRETQYF. For the CDR3, the DNA is TGTGCCAGCAGCTTAGGGGGCCGGGAGACCCAGTACTTC.

The CDR3 is CASSSRPRLAYYNEQFF. In DNA, the CDR3 is TGTGCCAGCAGCTCGCGGCCGAGACTAGCGTATTACAATGAGCAGTTCTTC. The V gene is TRBV7-2, the J gene TRBJ2-1, with TRBD2 identical over 8 bases. Germline V gene data show CDR1 as SGHTA and CDR2 as FQGNSA. CDR3 size: 17 residues. V lost 4 bases and J lost 4; bases outside the gene matches: 12.

V gene TRBV5-5 combines with J gene TRBJ2-1; 11 bases match TRBD2. The trim removed 4 bases at V and 8 bases at J, leaving 5 bases unmatched. This CDR3 has 14 amino acids. Germline CDR1 and CDR2: SGHKS and YYEKEE (reference sequence). CDR3 in amino acids: CASSATSGNHEQFF. The DNA of the CDR3 is TGTGCCAGCAGCGCGACTAGCGGGAACCATGAGCAGTTCTTC.

V is TRBV5-1 and J is TRBJ1-1; TRBD1 aligns across 9 bases. Trimming cost V 4 bases and J 5 bases; bases outside gene matches: 6. The CDR3 has 14 amino acids. From germline, CDR1 is SGHRS and CDR2 YFSETQ. Here the CDR3 DNA reads TGCGCCAGCAGCCCCCTACAGGGGGCAACTGAAGCTTTCTTT. Its protein is CASSPLQGATEAFF.

This clone was detected only a few times. The chain recombines TRBV18 with TRBJ1-4; D is possibly TRBD1 (5 bases). Trimming removed 3 bases at V and 7 bases at J, with 15 bases between. This CDR3 spans 15 amino acids. Germline V gene sequence: CDR1 KGHSH, CDR2 LQKENI. CDR3 in DNA: TGTGCCAGCTCACCGAGGCAGGCCGGGGGTGAAAAACTGTTTTTT. Translating it yields CASSPRQAGGEKLFF.

The chain recombines TRBV5-6 with TRBJ2-7; D is perhaps TRBD1 (6 bases). The CDR3 consists of 14 residues. Germline V gives CDR1 SGHDT, CDR2 YYEEEE. The germline V and J ends were trimmed by 0 bases and 3 bases, with 10 bases remaining between them. CDR3 sequence (DNA): TGTGCCAGCAGCTTGGGACAGGCTGGCTACGAGCAGTACTTC. It is translated as CASSLGQAGYEQYF.

The V and J genes are TRBV13 and TRBJ2-7; 10 bases are a match to TRBD1. This CDR3 comprises 14 residues. The germline gives CDR1 PRHDT, CDR2 FYEKMQ (reference sequence). V trimming: 4 bases; J trimming: 5 bases; junction bases outside the gene matches: 5. The CDR3 sequence is CASSSPGQGNEQYF. The CDR3 DNA follows: TGTGCCAGCAGCTCGCCGGGACAGGGGAACGAGCAGTACTTC. The variable domain in full, with the rest retrieved from reference TRBV13 and TRBJ2-7, is AAGVIQSPRHLIKEKRETATLKCYPIPRHDTVYWYQQGPGQDPQFLISFYEKMQSDKGSIPDRFSAQQFSDYHSELNMSSLELGDSALYFCASSSPGQGNEQYFGPGTRLTVT.

The rearrangement uses TRBV6-6 and TRBJ2-7; TRBD2 might be the D (10 bases). Germline V gene data show CDR1 as MNHNY and CDR2 as SVGAGI (reference sequence). CDR3 size: 20 residues. Trimming stripped 5 bases from V and 1 base from J, with 30 bases between. The CDR3, as DNA: TGTGCCAGCAGTCCACGGCGGACAGGGGCACTAGCGGGAATGTCCTACGAGCAGTACTTC. Translation: CASSPRRTGALAGMSYEQYF.

The rearrangement uses TRBV7-7 and TRBJ2-5; D is perhaps TRBD2 (6 bases). CDR1 is SSHAT and CDR2 is FNYEAQ in the germline V gene (reference sequence). V was shortened by 3 bases and J by 5 bases, with 13 bases between the two germline ends. This CDR3 is built from 14 residues. The CDR3 loop is CASSFGGRRETQYF. CDR3 DNA sequence: TGTGCCAGCAGCTTCGGGGGTCGGAGGGAGACCCAGTACTTC.